These T cell receptor beta chains were read from a single sample in a study of T cell responses to AZD1222 COVID-19 vaccine. Generated by immunoSEQ multiplex PCR, the TCRdb table keeps only in-frame clones and is missing some. The sample shows about 90,000 clones, over 70% of them seen only once. The sample in question was peripheral blood, obtained on day 0 of AZD1222 vaccination. These receptors came from an adult in good health. CDR3s include the opening cysteine and the closing phenylalanine or tryptophan. The D gene is left open where the match is weak. Clone sizes are given selectively: once, few, many, or a class where the clone is expanded.

>.|TRBV12-3/TRBV12-4|TRBJ2-7|.
CASSLSGPKEQYF
TGTGCCAGCAGTTTATCCGGACCTAAGGAGCAGTACTTC
>.|TRBV18|TRBJ1-5|TRBD1
CASSDDRGLQPQHF
TGTGCCAGCTCGGACGACAGGGGGCTTCAGCCCCAGCATTTT
>.|TRBV28|TRBJ1-2|.
CASSPGHGHLYGYTF
TGTGCCAGCAGTCCGGGACACGGTCACCTCTATGGCTACACCTTC
>once|TRBV25-1|TRBJ2-3|TRBD2
CASSEWTIAGGHTDTQYF
TGTGCCAGCAGTGAATGGACTATAGCGGGAGGACACACAGATACGCAGTATTTT
>.|TRBV4-1|TRBJ2-2|.
CASSQEWQAGELFF
TGCGCCAGCAGCCAAGAATGGCAGGCCGGGGAGCTGTTTTTT
>.|TRBV7-9|TRBJ1-4|TRBD1
CASSLDRGEKLFF
TGTGCCAGCAGTCTGGACAGGGGTGAAAAACTGTTTTTT
>.|TRBV9|TRBJ2-1|.
CASSTRLAEHYNEQFF
TGTGCCAGCAGCACGCGATTAGCGGAACACTACAATGAGCAGTTCTTC
>.|TRBV29-1|TRBJ2-2|TRBD2
CSVVPSGRGTGELFF
TGCAGCGTTGTCCCCAGCGGGAGGGGCACCGGGGAGCTGTTTTTT
>.|TRBV5-1|TRBJ2-5|.
CASSSGPPQKTQYF
TGCGCCAGCAGCTCTGGACCACCTCAGAAGACCCAGTACTTC
>.|TRBV27|TRBJ1-4|TRBD1
CASRRDSRNEKLFF
TGTGCCAGCAGACGGGACAGCCGCAATGAAAAACTGTTTTTT
>.|TRBV6-2/TRBV6-3|TRBJ2-7|TRBD2
CASSYSSGTSRVRTYEQYF
TGTGCCAGCAGTTACTCGAGCGGGACTAGTCGTGTAAGGACCTACGAGCAGTACTTC
>.|TRBV2|TRBJ1-1|.
CASSGDDTEAFF
TGTGCCAGCAGTGGGGACGACACTGAAGCTTTCTTT
>.|TRBV28|TRBJ1-2|TRBD1
CASSFFTNRGPGYTF
TGTGCCAGCAGTTTTTTCACGAACAGGGGTCCTGGCTACACCTTC
>once|TRBV29-1|TRBJ2-7|TRBD1
CSVNRGPNEQYF
TGCAGCGTTAACAGGGGGCCCAACGAGCAGTACTTC
>.|TRBV19|TRBJ1-5|.
CASSIARVDQPQHF
TGTGCCAGTAGTATAGCCAGGGTCGATCAGCCCCAGCATTTT
>.|TRBV20-1|TRBJ1-3|.
CSVGSGNTIYF
TGCAGTGTGGGTTCTGGAAACACCATATATTTT
>.|TRBV29-1|TRBJ2-7|TRBD2
CSVPASGYEQYF
TGCAGCGTTCCGGCTAGCGGGTACGAGCAGTACTTC
>.|TRBV6-1|TRBJ1-2|.
CASSETGGYGYTF
TGTGCCAGCAGTGAGACTGGCGGCTATGGCTACACCTTC
>.|TRBV7-8|TRBJ2-2|TRBD2
CASSPRLAGTGELFF
TGTGCCAGCAGCCCCCGACTAGCGGGCACCGGGGAGCTGTTTTTT
>once|TRBV28|TRBJ2-1|TRBD1
CASTTSGTGVSNEQFF
TGTGCCAGCACTACATCCGGGACAGGGGTTTCAAATGAGCAGTTCTTC
>.|TRBV5-4|TRBJ2-1|TRBD1
CASKQGAIKNEQFF
TGTGCCAGCAAGCAGGGGGCGATAAAGAATGAGCAGTTCTTC
>.|TRBV7-9|TRBJ1-4|.
CASSQTESNEKLFF
TGTGCCAGCAGCCAGACAGAGTCTAATGAAAAACTGTTTTTT
>.|TRBV19|TRBJ1-1|.
CASSIDGVLAAFF
TGTGCCAGTAGTATTGATGGGGTTCTTGCCGCTTTCTTT
>.|TRBV6-4|TRBJ1-1|.
CASSVSGEGGEAFF
TGTGCCAGCAGTGTATCAGGGGAGGGCGGTGAAGCTTTCTTT
>.|TRBV12-3/TRBV12-4|TRBJ1-1|.
CASSLQMNTEAFF
TGTGCCAGCAGTTTACAAATGAACACTGAAGCTTTCTTT
>.|TRBV6-1|TRBJ1-2|.
CASSESGRGGYTF
TGTGCCAGCAGTGAATCGGGGCGGGGTGGCTACACCTTC
>.|TRBV28|TRBJ1-6|.
CASRVLDSNSPLHF
TGTGCCAGCCGGGTATTGGACAGTAATTCACCCCTCCACTTT
>.|TRBV30|TRBJ1-5|TRBD1
CAWSTGTGVNQPQHF
TGTGCCTGGAGTACCGGGACAGGGGTCAATCAGCCCCAGCATTTT
>once|TRBV7-8|TRBJ2-3|TRBD2
CASSFLTSGNADTQYF
TGTGCCAGCAGCTTCCTAACTAGCGGGAATGCAGATACGCAGTATTTT
>.|TRBV30|TRBJ1-2|.
CAWSAGVGYTF
TGTGCCTGGAGTGCCGGGGTTGGCTACACCTTC
>.|TRBV28|TRBJ2-7|TRBD1
CASSPNRGPYEQYF
TGTGCCAGCAGTCCAAACAGGGGCCCCTACGAGCAGTACTTC
>few|TRBV10-3|TRBJ2-7|.
CAISESRVTRVSYEQYF
TGTGCCATCAGTGAGTCGAGAGTGACTAGAGTTTCCTACGAGCAGTACTTC
>.|TRBV3-1/TRBV3-2|TRBJ2-5|.
CASSQWTDQETQYF
TGTGCCAGCAGCCAGTGGACGGACCAAGAGACCCAGTACTTC
>.|TRBV30|TRBJ1-1|.
CAWRRDTNTEAFF
TGTGCCTGGAGGAGGGACACGAACACTGAAGCTTTCTTT
>.|TRBV4-2|TRBJ1-2|.
CASSAAVGYTDNYGYTF
TGTGCCAGCAGCGCCGCGGTCGGATATACGGATAACTATGGCTACACCTTC
>.|TRBV19|TRBJ1-3|TRBD1
CASRWMGQEGNTIYF
TGTGCCAGTAGGTGGATGGGACAGGAGGGAAACACCATATATTTT
>.|TRBV5-1|TRBJ2-5|TRBD2
CASSPPLGLAGRGTQETQYF
TGCGCCAGCAGCCCCCCCCTGGGACTAGCGGGGAGAGGGACCCAAGAGACCCAGTACTTC
>.|TRBV12-5|TRBJ1-5|.
CASGPLDQPQHF
TGTGCTAGTGGTCCACTAGATCAGCCCCAGCATTTT
>few|TRBV21-1|TRBJ2-1|.
CASSKDPGGAIISYNEQFF
TGTGCCAGCAGCAAAGATCCCGGGGGCGCAATTATATCCTACAATGAGCAGTTCTTC
>.|TRBV25-1|TRBJ2-1|TRBD2
CASSPPGVAGTNEQFF
TGTGCCAGCAGCCCTCCAGGGGTAGCGGGAACCAATGAGCAGTTCTTC
>.|TRBV30|TRBJ1-2|.
CAWKAGDLYGYTF
TGTGCCTGGAAGGCAGGGGATCTCTATGGCTACACCTTC
>.|TRBV5-1|TRBJ1-2|.
CASSLPDSNRYGYTF
TGCGCCAGCAGCCTCCCGGACAGCAACCGCTATGGCTACACCTTC
>.|TRBV5-1|TRBJ1-2|TRBD1
CASSLAQGRAGYTF
TGCGCCAGCAGCTTGGCACAGGGGAGGGCTGGCTACACCTTC